Listed below are T cell receptor beta chains from one sample, sequenced in a study of post-analysis software for immune sequencing data. MiXCR was run by TCRdb on the PCR reads, yielding one entry per CDR3 protein. The sample records about 820,000 distinct CDR3 sequences, roughly 50% being singletons. The sample was blood. These receptors all come from a girl aged 10-17 years with multiple sclerosis. The CDR3 runs from the conserved cysteine through the conserved F or W. The D gene is left open where the match is weak. Expanded clones get a size class; other rows say once, few or many, or leave the size out.

clone_size d_call j_call v_call cdr3_nt cdr3_aa
few TRBD1 TRBJ2-1 TRBV20-1 TGCAGTGCCCCGACAGGGAACTTCTACAATGAGCAGTTCTTC CSAPTGNFYNEQFF
- - TRBJ1-1 TRBV5-1 TGCGCCAGCAGCTTGGATACTCGGACTTCGAACACTGAAGCTTTCTTT CASSLDTRTSNTEAFF
many TRBD2 TRBJ2-7 TRBV4-2 TGTGCCAGCAGCCAAGGCCCTGGACTAGCGGGGGTCGAGCAGTACTTC CASSQGPGLAGVEQYF
- - TRBJ2-7 TRBV20-1 TGCAGTGCTAGAGATCTGTCTCTAAACTACGAGCAGTACTTC CSARDLSLNYEQYF
few TRBD1 TRBJ1-1 TRBV7-9 TGTGCCAGCAGCTCCGGGACAGGGACTTTGAACACTGAAGCTTTCTTT CASSSGTGTLNTEAFF
- - TRBJ2-2 TRBV4-2 TGTGCCAGCAGCCAAGTTTCCGGGGAGCTGTTTTTT CASSQVSGELFF
- - TRBJ1-2 TRBV7-9 TGTGCCAGCAGCTTAGCGAGAGGACAGCCCTATGGCTACACCTTC CASSLARGQPYGYTF
- TRBD1 TRBJ2-6 TRBV9 TGTGCCAGCAGCCTGTCGGGACAGCCCTCTAGCTCTGGGGCCAACGTCCTGACTTTC CASSLSGQPSSSGANVLTF
- - TRBJ2-3 TRBV27 TGTGCCAGCAGTTTACGTGGGACGGAGGACCCGCAGTATTTT CASSLRGTEDPQYF
- - TRBJ2-1 TRBV6-5 TGTGCCAGCAGTTACCTTTCAGCTCCAACGTCCAAATCCTACAATGAGCAGTTCTTC CASSYLSAPTSKSYNEQFF
few - TRBJ2-5 TRBV2 TGTGCCAGCAGGGGCCTTAGAGAGACCCAGTACTTC CASRGLRETQYF
- TRBD2 TRBJ2-7 TRBV20-1 TGCAGTGCTAGGAGCACTAGCGGGGGCCATTGCGAGCAGTACTTC CSARSTSGGHCEQYF
few TRBD1 TRBJ1-6 TRBV6-6 TGTGCCAGCAGAAGACAGGGGACGTACAATTCACCCCTCCACTTT CASRRQGTYNSPLHF
- - TRBJ1-5 TRBV29-1 TGCAGCGTTGGAGGGGCAGACCAGCCCCAGCATTTT CSVGGADQPQHF
- TRBD1 TRBJ1-1 TRBV5-1 TGCGCCAGCAGCTTGGGGACAGGGGCTTTCACTGAAGCTTTCTTT CASSLGTGAFTEAFF
once - TRBJ2-3 TRBV20-1 TGCAGTGCTATCAACAGGAGGCCAGATACGCAGTATTTT CSAINRRPDTQYF
few - TRBJ2-7 TRBV7-9 TGTGCCAGCAGCTCCCTTCTCCTCGAACTTCGCTACGAGCAGTACTTC CASSSLLLELRYEQYF
- TRBD2 TRBJ2-1 TRBV27 TGTGTCAGCAGCCTAGGGACTAGCCTTAGGTCCTACAATGAGCAGTTCTTC CVSSLGTSLRSYNEQFF